One sample yielded the 27 T cell receptor beta chains listed below, sequenced in a study of shared clonotypes between healthy human individuals. The repertoire was sequenced with immunoSEQ multiplex PCR; TCRdb's copy has only in-frame clones and lacks some. The table lists 560,000 or so clones, around 96% of them singletons. CD45RO-negative cells were positively selected for CCR7, leaving out terminally differentiated effector memory CD45RA+ cells. The specimen was naive CD8+ T cells sorted from blood. Every receptor here comes from a woman younger than 45 in good health.

The chain links TRBV13 to TRBJ2-1; D ambiguous. The V end was cut by 0 bases, the J end by 7 bases, with 7 bases between. Germline V CDR1 and CDR2: PRHDT, FYEKMQ (reference sequence). CDR3 size: 13 residues. The CDR3 DNA sequence: TGTGCCAGCAGCTTAGGACTCCCAAATGAGCAGTTCTTC. It specifies CASSLGLPNEQFF.

The CDR3 is CASSVAGDVYEQYF. In nucleotides, the CDR3 is TGTGCCAGCAGCGTAGCTGGTGATGTCTACGAGCAGTACTTC. The rearrangement links TRBV9 to TRBJ2-7; no clear D. The CDR3 extends over 14 amino acids. Trimming took 0 bases from V and 3 from J, leaving 10 bases between them. Per germline, CDR1 SGDLS and CDR2 YYNGEE.

V and J are TRBV7-9 and TRBJ1-2; weak D call: TRBD1 (6 bases). Trimming cost V 5 bases and J 2 bases, with 15 bases left between them. The CDR3 runs 15 residues. Germline-derived CDR1 and CDR2 are SEHNR and FQNEAQ (reference sequence). The CDR3 protein is CASSPPGHTNYGYTF. In nucleotides, the CDR3 is TGTGCCAGCAGCCCTCCGGGACATACCAACTATGGCTACACCTTC.

The V call is TRBV11-1, the J call TRBJ2-5; D is possibly TRBD2 (6 bases). Germline CDR1 is SGHAT and CDR2 is FQDESV (reference sequence). The CDR3 spans 15 residues. Trimming left V 4 bases short and J 5 bases short, with 17 bases between. Written as DNA, the CDR3 is TGTGCCAGCAGCTCAGCACCCCCGGCGGGGGAGACCCAGTACTTC. Its protein product is CASSSAPPAGETQYF.

This clone showed up just once. This same CDR3 is encoded by further DNA sequences in the sample. This chain links TRBV19 with TRBJ2-1; maybe TRBD1 (6 bases). Per the germline V gene, CDR1 is LNHDA and CDR2 is SQIVND (reference sequence). CDR3 length equals 15 residues. V was clipped by 3 bases and J by 4 bases, with 13 bases between them. CDR3 sequence reads: CASSMGQGPYNEQFF. As DNA, the CDR3 is TGTGCCAGTAGTATGGGGCAGGGGCCGTACAATGAGCAGTTCTTC.

The genes are TRBV28 and TRBJ2-3, with D unclear. Trimming removed 3 bases at V and 0 bases at J, with 13 bases between. Looked up from germline, CDR1 is MDHEN and CDR2 is SYDVKM. CDR3 size: 16 residues. The CDR3 nucleotides are TGTGCCAGCAGTTTCTCACTAACTTATAGCACAGATACGCAGTATTTT. Its protein product is CASSFSLTYSTDTQYF.

The gene calls are TRBV9 and TRBJ1-1; D gene uncertain. The germline gives CDR1 SGDLS, CDR2 YYNGEE. The CDR3 totals 15 residues. V lost 0 bases and J lost 8, with 17 bases in between. CDR3 amino acids: CASSVGGSSQDEAFF. CDR3 in DNA: TGTGCCAGCAGCGTAGGAGGATCATCCCAAGACGAAGCTTTCTTT.

The V and J genes are TRBV4-1 and TRBJ2-1; TRBD2 agrees at 7 bases. This CDR3 is built from 15 residues. CDR1 is MGHRA and CDR2 is YSYEKL in the germline V gene. J gave up 6 bases and V 1 base, and 6 bases lay outside the gene matches. The CDR3 sequence: CASSQVVGRVNEQFF. The CDR3 nucleotides are TGCGCCAGCAGCCAAGTGGTTGGGAGGGTCAATGAGCAGTTCTTC.

The chain joins TRBV9 to TRBJ2-6; D remains ambiguous. The CDR3 is 13 amino acids. Germline V gene sequence: CDR1 SGDLS, CDR2 YYNGEE. V was cut by 5 bases and J by 2 bases, with 5 bases left in between. CDR3 protein: CASRGAGANVLTF. The CDR3 DNA sequence: TGTGCCAGCAGGGGCGCTGGGGCCAACGTCCTGACTTTC.

The genes are TRBV6-6 and TRBJ2-1, with 10 bases identical to TRBD1. V gave up 4 bases and J gave up 7 bases; unmatched junction bases: 7. CDR1 and CDR2 from the germline V gene are MNHNY and SVGAGI (reference sequence). The CDR3 spans 15 residues. The CDR3 DNA sequence: TGTGCCAGCAGTTTGGGACAGGGGATCACAAATGAGCAGTTCTTC. Protein sequence: CASSLGQGITNEQFF.

The chain is built from TRBV28 and TRBJ2-1; 8 bases align to TRBD2. From germline, CDR1 is MDHEN and CDR2 SYDVKM. V gave up 3 bases and J gave up 8 bases; unmatched junction bases: 6. This CDR3 is built from 14 residues. DNA of the CDR3: TGTGCCAGCAGTTTCGGGACTAGGGCCTATGAGCAGTTCTTC. Amino acid sequence: CASSFGTRAYEQFF.

The rearrangement links TRBV19 to TRBJ2-1; D is tentatively TRBD1 or TRBD2 (6 bases each). This CDR3 spans 14 amino acids. V shed 4 bases and J shed 0 bases, with 7 bases lying between them. In germline, CDR1 is LNHDA, CDR2 SQIVND (reference sequence). CDR3 sequence reads: CASSTGASYNEQFF. CDR3 nucleotides: TGTGCCAGTAGTACGGGGGCCTCCTACAATGAGCAGTTCTTC.

V and J are TRBV5-4 and TRBJ2-7; 11 bases are shared with TRBD2. From germline, CDR1 is SGHNT and CDR2 YYREEE (reference sequence). V shed 5 bases and J 2 bases; nucleotides not matched to a gene: 3. The CDR3 covers 14 residues. CDR3 DNA sequence: TGTGCCAGCAGGATGGGACTAGCGGCCTACGAGCAGTACTTC. Protein: CASRMGLAAYEQYF. Using reference TRBV5-4 and TRBJ2-7 for the parts outside the CDR3, the full variable domain is ETGVTQSPTHLIKTRGQQVTLRCSSQSGHNTVSWYQQALGQGPQFIFQYYREEENGRGNFPPRFSGLQFPNYSSELNVNALELDDSALYLCASRMGLAAYEQYFGPGTRLTVT.

The rearrangement joins TRBV6-5 to TRBJ1-1; 9 nucleotides agree with TRBD1. CDR1 and CDR2 (germline): MNHEY, SVGAGI. CDR3 length: 14 residues. V gave up 6 bases and J gave up 4 bases; unmatched junction bases: 6. The CDR3 sequence: CASSYRTGVTEAFF. CDR3 coding DNA: TGTGCCAGCAGCTACAGGACAGGGGTCACTGAAGCTTTCTTT.

This clone was recorded only once. This chain joins TRBV7-8 and TRBJ2-3; maybe TRBD2 (5 bases). V gave up 8 bases and J gave up 1 base, with 13 bases separating them. The CDR3 contains 14 residues. The germline V gene encodes CDR1 SGHVS and CDR2 FQNEAQ. The CDR3 is CASGILDGTDTQYF. The CDR3 coding sequence is TGTGCCAGCGGAATACTAGATGGCACAGATACGCAGTATTTT.

The V call is TRBV11-2, the J call TRBJ2-5, with 9 bases that match TRBD2. From germline, CDR1 is SGHAT and CDR2 FQNNGV. CDR3 length equals 16 residues. V trimming: 4 bases; J trimming: 1 base; junction bases outside the gene matches: 7. The CDR3 protein is CASSSKTSGTQETQYF. CDR3 coding DNA: TGTGCCAGCAGCTCGAAGACTAGCGGTACCCAAGAGACCCAGTACTTC.

This chain connects TRBV2 to TRBJ1-2, with D possibly TRBD1 on 5 matching bases. Germline V gene lookup returns CDR1 SNHLY and CDR2 FYNNEI. Trimming removed 7 bases from V and 0 bases from J, with 21 bases in between. This CDR3 contains 17 residues. CDR3 protein: CASTQGDRPLANYGYTF. The DNA of the CDR3 is TGTGCCAGCACCCAAGGGGACCGTCCCCTAGCTAACTATGGCTACACCTTC.

This chain uses TRBV30 with TRBJ2-7; D may match TRBD1 or TRBD2 (5 bases each). This CDR3 is built from 13 residues. CDR1 GTSNPN and CDR2 SVGIG come from the germline V gene (reference sequence). With 6 bases removed from V and 1 base from J, the gap between germline ends came to 13 bases. In nucleotides, the CDR3 is TGTGCCTGTCTATCGGGACCGTCCTACGAGCAGTACTTC. Protein product: CACLSGPSYEQYF.

This clone was seen a single time. The gene calls are TRBV28 and TRBJ2-4; D is ambiguous. V dropped 6 bases and J dropped 3 bases, with 21 bases sitting between them. The CDR3 contains 17 residues. Germline loops: CDR1 MDHEN, CDR2 SYDVKM. CDR3 in DNA: TGTGCCAGCAGACCAACGCCCCCTGGCCGGATCAAAAACATTCAGTACTTC. The encoded protein is CASRPTPPGRIKNIQYF.

The chain couples TRBV5-6 to TRBJ1-5, with D hard to call. The CDR3 is 14 residues long. V dropped 2 bases and J dropped 6 bases, with 12 bases sitting between them. Germline V lookup: CDR1 SGHDT, CDR2 YYEEEE. CDR3 sequence (DNA): TGTGCCAGCAGCTTAGGGTTAGGTGGTCAGCCCCAGCATTTT. Protein sequence: CASSLGLGGQPQHF.

The chain has TRBV7-2 and TRBJ1-5; unclear D gene. CDR1 is SGHTA and CDR2 is FQGNSA in the germline V gene. V lost 5 bases and J 5 bases, leaving 10 bases between the germline ends. The CDR3 is 13 residues long. CDR3 nucleotides: TGTGCCAGCAGCAACGACGGTTATCAGCCCCAGCATTTT. As protein: CASSNDGYQPQHF.

The V and J genes are TRBV28 and TRBJ2-1, with 9 positions matching TRBD2. Germline V gene sequence: CDR1 MDHEN, CDR2 SYDVKM. The CDR3 has 17 residues. Losses at the gene ends were 2 bases for V and 0 bases for J; bases not matched to a gene: 5. DNA of the CDR3: TGTGCCAGCAGTTTAGCGGGAGGGCTGAACTCCTACAATGAGCAGTTCTTC. Translated, it gives CASSLAGGLNSYNEQFF.

The V call is TRBV14, the J call TRBJ2-1; D might be TRBD1 or TRBD2, each matching 6 bases. Trimming removed 1 base from V and 2 bases from J, with 15 bases in between. Germline assignment: CDR1 SGHDN and CDR2 FVKESK. The CDR3 spans 17 residues. CDR3 loop: CASSQASGGGTYNEQFF. The CDR3 DNA follows: TGTGCCAGCAGCCAAGCTTCCGGGGGCGGAACCTACAATGAGCAGTTCTTC.

The gene calls are TRBV27 and TRBJ2-7; D is ambiguous. Germline CDR1 reads MNHEY; CDR2 reads SMNVEV (reference sequence). V lost 3 bases, J lost 7 bases, and 10 bases lay in between. The CDR3 extends over 12 amino acids. CDR3 bases: TGTGCCAGCAGTTTTTCCCCGGCAGAGCAGTACTTC. This encodes CASSFSPAEQYF.

This chain links TRBV29-1 with TRBJ2-5; 8 bases are shared with TRBD1. The J call is doubtful: the DNA matches TRBJ2-7 better. Germline CDR1 reads SQVTM; CDR2 reads ANQGSEA. CDR3 length: 17 amino acids. CDR3 DNA: TGCAGCGTTGAAGATCCAGGACAGGGTTTGATAGATGGCGAGCAGTACTTC. Translating it yields CSVEDPGQGLIDGEQYF.

Concerning this clone itself: Other DNA sequences in this sample translate to the same CDR3. The chain links TRBV10-1 to TRBJ2-7; 7 nucleotides line up with TRBD2. V shed 4 bases and J 0 bases; nucleotides not matched to a gene: 3. Germline V CDR1 and CDR2: WNHNN, SYGVQD (reference sequence). The CDR3 contains 14 residues. The CDR3 nucleotides are TGCGCCAGCAGTGCTAGCGGTAGCTCCTACGAGCAGTACTTC. It yields the protein CASSASGSSYEQYF.

The sample holds a few counts of this clone. The same CDR3 can be traced to other DNA sequences in this sample. J is TRBJ1-5 and V is TRBV27; 10 bases map to TRBD1. The CDR3 runs to 15 residues. V was pared by 4 bases and J by 2 bases, with 2 bases of the junction left unmatched. Germline values: CDR1 MNHEY, CDR2 SMNVEV (reference sequence). Here the CDR3 DNA reads TGTGCCAGCAGTTCAGGGACAGGGGGCAATCAGCCCCAGCATTTT. The encoded protein is CASSSGTGGNQPQHF.